This is a list of T cell receptor beta chains from one sample in a study of shared clonotypes between healthy human individuals. Clones were sequenced by immunoSEQ multiplex PCR, and TCRdb holds only the in-frame ones, with some missing. The repertoire includes roughly 2.5 million clones, roughly nine tenths of them detected once, and over 0.12% sits in the top ten. The sample taken for sequencing was naive CD4+ T cells sorted from blood. These receptors were taken from a man between 18 and 35 years old in good health. Each CDR3 is given with its conserved first and last residue. Fields, in order: V gene, J gene, CDR3 protein.

TRBV5-1,TRBJ2-3,CASSGEQDSLSTDTQYF
TRBV30,TRBJ1-3,CAWSHVTGTGNTIYF
TRBV10-3,TRBJ1-2,CAISESYSGYTF
TRBV30,TRBJ2-5,CAWSVGGGTGQETQYF
TRBV30,TRBJ1-2,CAWKGIGYTF
TRBV9,TRBJ2-7,CASSVDPQVEQYF
TRBV6-5,TRBJ2-3,CASSETRDRGQYF
TRBV2,TRBJ2-7,CASNYRTGGNYEQYF
TRBV7-2,TRBJ2-7,CASSLTNEQYF
TRBV7-9,TRBJ1-1,CASSSQGMSEAFF
TRBV10-3,TRBJ2-3,CAISELAGGPDTQYF
TRBV5-1,TRBJ1-6,CASSLADRGNSPLHF
TRBV4-1,TRBJ2-1,CASSQDNQLYNEQFF
TRBV7-2,TRBJ1-3,CASSLGGGAGNTIYF
TRBV7-2,TRBJ1-1,CASSSRTGAALF
TRBV9,TRBJ1-2,CASSQETGGPNGYTF
TRBV19,TRBJ2-4,CASSNPLAKNIQYF
TRBV30,TRBJ1-2,CAWSSGQGYYGYTF